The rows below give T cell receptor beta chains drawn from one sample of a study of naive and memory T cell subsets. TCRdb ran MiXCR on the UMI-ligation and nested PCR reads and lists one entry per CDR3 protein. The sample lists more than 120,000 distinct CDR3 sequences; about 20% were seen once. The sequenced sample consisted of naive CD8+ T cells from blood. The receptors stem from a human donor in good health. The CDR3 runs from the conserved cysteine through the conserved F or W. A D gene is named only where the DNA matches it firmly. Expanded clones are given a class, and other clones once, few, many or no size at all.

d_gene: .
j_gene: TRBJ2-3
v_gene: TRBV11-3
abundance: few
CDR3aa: CASSFTGSADTQYF
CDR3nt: TGTGCCAGCAGCTTCACAGGGTCGGCAGATACGCAGTATTTT

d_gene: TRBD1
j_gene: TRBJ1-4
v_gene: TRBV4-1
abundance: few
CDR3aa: CASSPGQGEEKLFF
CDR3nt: TGCGCCAGCAGCCCTGGACAGGGGGAAGAAAAACTGTTTTTT

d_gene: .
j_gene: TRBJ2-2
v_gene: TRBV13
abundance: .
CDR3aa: CASSPSARFSQNTGELFF
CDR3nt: TGTGCCAGCAGCCCTTCCGCCCGTTTCAGCCAGAACACCGGGGAGCTGTTTTTT

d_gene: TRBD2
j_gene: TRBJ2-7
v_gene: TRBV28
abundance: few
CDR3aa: CASSYPIAGDYEQYF
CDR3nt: TGTGCCAGCAGTTACCCCATAGCGGGGGACTACGAGCAGTACTTC

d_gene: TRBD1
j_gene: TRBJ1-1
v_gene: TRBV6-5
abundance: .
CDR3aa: CASSFSRGLVNTEAFF
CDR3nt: TGTGCCAGCAGTTTCAGCAGGGGGCTGGTTAACACTGAAGCTTTCTTT

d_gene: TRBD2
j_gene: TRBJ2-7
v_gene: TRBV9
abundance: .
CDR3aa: CASSEGAGGSPFYEQYF
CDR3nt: TGTGCCAGCAGCGAGGGGGCGGGAGGGAGCCCGTTCTACGAGCAGTACTTC

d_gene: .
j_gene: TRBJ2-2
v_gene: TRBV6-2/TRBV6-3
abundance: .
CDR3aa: CASSHNVLELFF
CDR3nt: TGTGCCAGCAGCCACAACGTTTTGGAGCTGTTTTTT

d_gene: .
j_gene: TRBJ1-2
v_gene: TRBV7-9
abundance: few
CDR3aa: CASSFSDFHYGYTF
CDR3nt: TGTGCCAGCAGCTTTTCCGACTTCCACTATGGCTACACCTTC

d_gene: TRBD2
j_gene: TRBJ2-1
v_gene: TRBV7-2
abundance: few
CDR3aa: CASSLVDGLADIYNEQFF
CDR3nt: TGTGCCAGCAGCTTGGTGGATGGACTAGCGGACATTTACAATGAGCAGTTCTTC

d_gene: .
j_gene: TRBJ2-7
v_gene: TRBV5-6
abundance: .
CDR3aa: CASSLIYTPYEQYF
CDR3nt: TGTGCCAGCAGCTTGATCTACACCCCCTACGAGCAGTACTTC

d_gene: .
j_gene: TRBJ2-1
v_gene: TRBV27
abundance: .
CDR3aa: CASSPPPLNEQFF
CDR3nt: TGTGCCAGCAGTCCACCCCCCTTGAATGAGCAGTTCTTC

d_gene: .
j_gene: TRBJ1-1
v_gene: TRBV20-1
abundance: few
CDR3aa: CSARNDGNTEAFF
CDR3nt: TGCAGTGCTAGAAACGACGGGAACACTGAAGCTTTCTTT

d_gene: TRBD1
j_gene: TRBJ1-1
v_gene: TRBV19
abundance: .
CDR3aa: CASSTRQGMNTEAFF
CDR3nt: TGTGCCAGTAGTACCCGACAGGGGATGAACACTGAAGCTTTCTTT

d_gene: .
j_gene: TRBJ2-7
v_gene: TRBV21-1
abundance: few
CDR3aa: CASSKGKQNTYEQYF
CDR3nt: TGTGCCAGCAGCAAAGGGAAGCAAAACACCTACGAGCAGTACTTC

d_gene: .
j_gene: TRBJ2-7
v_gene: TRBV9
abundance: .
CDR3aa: CASSVSGSAYEQYF
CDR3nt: TGTGCCAGCAGCGTATCGGGTTCTGCCTACGAGCAGTACTTC

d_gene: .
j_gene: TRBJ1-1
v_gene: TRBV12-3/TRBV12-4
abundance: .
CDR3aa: CASSQGATVLNTEAFF
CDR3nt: TGTGCCAGCAGCCAAGGAGCGACAGTGCTGAACACTGAAGCTTTCTTT

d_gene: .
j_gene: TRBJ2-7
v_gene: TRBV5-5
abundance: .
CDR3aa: CASMWGSGEQYF
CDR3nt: TGTGCCAGCATGTGGGGATCGGGCGAGCAGTACTTC

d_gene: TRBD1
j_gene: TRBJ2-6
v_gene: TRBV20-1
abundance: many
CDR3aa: CSARAPQGAKSGANVLTF
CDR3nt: TGCAGTGCTAGAGCTCCACAGGGGGCGAAATCTGGGGCCAACGTCCTGACTTTC

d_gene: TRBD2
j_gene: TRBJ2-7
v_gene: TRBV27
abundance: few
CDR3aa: CASSFIAGGEQYF
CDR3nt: TGTGCCAGCAGTTTTATAGCGGGAGGCGAGCAGTACTTC

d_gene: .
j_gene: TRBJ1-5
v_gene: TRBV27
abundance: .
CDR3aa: CASSLSPGHQPQHF
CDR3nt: TGTGCCAGCAGTTTATCACCAGGGCATCAGCCCCAGCATTTT

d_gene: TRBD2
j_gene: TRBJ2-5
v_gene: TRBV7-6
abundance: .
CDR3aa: CASSLAGGLAGLETQYF
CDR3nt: TGTGCCAGCAGCTTAGCAGGAGGACTAGCGGGATTGGAGACCCAGTACTTC

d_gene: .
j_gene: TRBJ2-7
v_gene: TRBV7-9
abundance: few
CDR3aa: CASSLRSSPSSYEQYF
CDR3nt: TGTGCCAGCAGCTTAAGGTCTAGCCCCAGCTCCTACGAGCAGTACTTC

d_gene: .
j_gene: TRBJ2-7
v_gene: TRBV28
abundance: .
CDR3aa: CASRDGQTPSYEQYF
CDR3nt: TGTGCCAGCAGGGACGGCCAAACGCCGTCCTACGAGCAGTACTTC

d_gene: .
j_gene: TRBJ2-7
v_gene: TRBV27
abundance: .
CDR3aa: CATRAGSYEQYF
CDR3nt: TGTGCCACCCGGGCTGGCTCCTACGAGCAGTACTTC

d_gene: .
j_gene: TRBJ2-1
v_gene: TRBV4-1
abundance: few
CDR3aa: CASSQEGAGMGEQFF
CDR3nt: TGCGCCAGCAGCCAAGAAGGGGCAGGGATGGGTGAGCAGTTCTTC

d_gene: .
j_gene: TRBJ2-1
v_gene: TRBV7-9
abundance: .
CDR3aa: CATAGAGGFSYNEQFF
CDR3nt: TGTGCCACGGCAGGGGCCGGGGGATTCTCCTACAATGAGCAGTTCTTC

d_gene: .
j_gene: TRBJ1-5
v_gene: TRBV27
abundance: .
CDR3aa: CASSLSSLSNQPQHF
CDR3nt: TGTGCCAGCAGTTTATCGTCTCTCAGCAATCAGCCCCAGCATTTT

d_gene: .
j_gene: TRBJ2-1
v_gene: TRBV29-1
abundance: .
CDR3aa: CSVDQPVDEQFF
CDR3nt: TGCAGCGTTGATCAGCCGGTCGATGAGCAGTTCTTC